The rows below give T cell receptor beta chains drawn from one sample of a study of cytomegalovirus exposure and HLA in healthy donors. The table came from immunoSEQ multiplex PCR; TCRdb's copy has only in-frame clones and leaves some out. Here the sample spans some 110,000 clones, around 88% being singletons. Sample: PBMCs. The receptors come from a man aged 18 to 30 in good health and CMV-seronegative. Both conserved end residues are part of each CDR3. The D gene is left open where the match is weak. A row's size may be missing; if present it is once, few, many or a size class.

D: TRBD2; J: TRBJ2-7; V: TRBV4-1; size: -; CDR3: CASSQGTSGRYEQYF; DNA: TGCGCCAGCAGCCAGGGGACTAGCGGGAGGTACGAGCAGTACTTC
D: -; J: TRBJ1-4; V: TRBV7-2; size: few; CDR3: CASSLAGVGEKLFF; DNA: TGTGCCAGCAGCTTAGCAGGGGTGGGTGAAAAACTGTTTTTT
D: -; J: TRBJ1-2; V: TRBV12-1; size: -; CDR3: CASSPRGFYGYTF; DNA: TGTGCCAGCAGCCCACGGGGGTTCTATGGCTACACCTTC
D: -; J: TRBJ1-1; V: TRBV2; size: -; CDR3: CASSRGGWTEAFF; DNA: TGTGCCAGCAGTCGGGGAGGATGGACTGAAGCTTTCTTT
D: TRBD1; J: TRBJ1-6; V: TRBV7-6; size: -; CDR3: CASRCSGQGFENSPLHF; DNA: TGTGCCAGCAGATGTAGCGGACAGGGTTTTGAAAATTCACCCCTCCACTTT
D: -; J: TRBJ2-2; V: TRBV27; size: -; CDR3: CASRRRGSNTGELFF; DNA: TGTGCCAGCAGGAGAAGGGGCTCTAACACCGGGGAGCTGTTTTTT
D: -; J: TRBJ1-1; V: TRBV5-1; size: -; CDR3: CASSLEGVLTEAFF; DNA: TGCGCCAGCAGCTTAGAGGGGGTATTGACTGAAGCTTTCTTT
D: -; J: TRBJ2-1; V: TRBV12-1; size: -; CDR3: CASSLMIAARHNEQFF; DNA: TGTGCCAGCAGCTTGATGATCGCGGCTCGCCACAATGAGCAGTTCTTC
D: -; J: TRBJ1-2; V: TRBV28; size: -; CDR3: CASSLFRDNQGYTF; DNA: TGTGCCAGCAGTTTATTCCGGGATAATCAAGGCTACACCTTC
D: TRBD1; J: TRBJ1-1; V: TRBV19; size: -; CDR3: CATNRQGVEEAFF; DNA: TGTGCCACTAACCGACAGGGTGTGGAGGAAGCTTTCTTT
D: -; J: TRBJ2-1; V: TRBV4-3; size: -; CDR3: CASSQERGSSYNEQFF; DNA: TGCGCCAGCAGCCAAGAGCGGGGAAGCTCCTACAATGAGCAGTTCTTC
D: TRBD1; J: TRBJ2-6; V: TRBV5-5; size: -; CDR3: CASRLGQGNIVANVLTF; DNA: TGTGCCAGCAGATTGGGACAGGGGAATATTGTTGCCAACGTCCTGACTTTC
D: -; J: TRBJ2-5; V: TRBV18; size: -; CDR3: CASSIAAGSYQETQYF; DNA: TGTGCCAGCTCCATTGCGGCGGGGTCGTACCAAGAGACCCAGTACTTC
D: -; J: TRBJ1-5; V: TRBV28; size: few; CDR3: CASSLSPAAQHF; DNA: TGTGCCAGCAGTTTATCACCGGCGGCCCAGCATTTT
D: -; J: TRBJ2-5; V: TRBV10-3; size: -; CDR3: CAISGVTGETQYF; DNA: TGTGCCATCAGTGGGGTTACAGGGGAGACCCAGTACTTC
D: TRBD1; J: TRBJ2-3; V: TRBV16; size: -; CDR3: CASSSGQALFTTDTQYF; DNA: TGTGCCAGCAGCTCTGGACAGGCGCTCTTTACCACAGATACGCAGTATTTT
D: -; J: TRBJ1-2; V: TRBV19; size: -; CDR3: CASSEGRDGYTF; DNA: TGTGCCAGTAGTGAGGGTCGAGATGGCTACACCTTC
D: TRBD2; J: TRBJ2-7; V: TRBV7-9; size: -; CDR3: CASSTSGRLAYEQYF; DNA: TGTGCCAGCAGCACCAGCGGGAGGCTAGCCTACGAGCAGTACTTC
D: -; J: TRBJ2-1; V: TRBV10-2; size: -; CDR3: CASRGFEGGQYNEQFF; DNA: TGCGCCAGCAGGGGGTTTGAGGGAGGACAATACAATGAGCAGTTCTTC
D: TRBD2; J: TRBJ2-2; V: TRBV11-3; size: many; CDR3: CASSLHLAGGHTGELFF; DNA: TGTGCCAGCAGCTTACACTTAGCGGGGGGGCACACCGGGGAGCTGTTTTTT
D: TRBD2; J: TRBJ2-1; V: TRBV28; size: -; CDR3: CASSLSTSDSYNEQFF; DNA: TGTGCCAGCAGTTTATCCACTAGCGACTCCTACAATGAGCAGTTCTTC
D: TRBD2; J: TRBJ2-1; V: TRBV7-2; size: -; CDR3: CASSLGTSPLNEQFF; DNA: TGTGCCAGCAGCCTCGGGACTAGCCCGCTAAATGAGCAGTTCTTC
D: TRBD1; J: TRBJ2-7; V: TRBV11-2; size: once; CDR3: CASSLVRTGNEQYF; DNA: TGTGCCAGCAGCTTAGTTCGGACAGGGAACGAGCAGTACTTC
D: -; J: TRBJ2-1; V: TRBV27; size: -; CDR3: CASSSPGGGEQFF; DNA: TGTGCCAGCAGTTCACCTGGCGGTGGTGAGCAGTTCTTC
D: TRBD2; J: TRBJ2-1; V: TRBV6-5; size: -; CDR3: CASSEGLAGGEQFF; DNA: TGTGCCAGCAGCGAGGGACTAGCCGGAGGTGAGCAGTTCTTC
D: TRBD2; J: TRBJ2-3; V: TRBV7-9; size: -; CDR3: CASSLVGALLAGVTDTQYF; DNA: TGTGCCAGCAGCTTAGTAGGGGCCCTACTAGCGGGGGTCACAGATACGCAGTATTTT
D: -; J: TRBJ1-1; V: TRBV28; size: -; CDR3: CASSLSGLRTEAFF; DNA: TGTGCCAGCAGTTTATCAGGGTTACGCACTGAAGCTTTCTTT
D: -; J: TRBJ2-7; V: TRBV27; size: -; CDR3: CASRIGGSSYEQYF; DNA: TGTGCCAGCAGGATTGGGGGGAGCTCCTACGAGCAGTACTTC
D: -; J: TRBJ2-3; V: TRBV7-2; size: -; CDR3: CASSLSGHTDTQYF; DNA: TGTGCCAGCAGCTTATCAGGACACACAGATACGCAGTATTTT
D: -; J: TRBJ1-5; V: TRBV2; size: -; CDR3: CASSEAFISNQPQHF; DNA: TGTGCCAGCAGTGAAGCGTTTATCAGCAATCAGCCCCAGCATTTT
D: TRBD2; J: TRBJ2-3; V: TRBV14; size: -; CDR3: CASSTPGLASTDTQYF; DNA: TGTGCCAGCTCAACTCCGGGACTAGCAAGCACAGATACGCAGTATTTT
D: TRBD1; J: TRBJ2-7; V: TRBV14; size: -; CDR3: CASSRDSYEQYF; DNA: TGTGCCAGCAGCCGGGACAGTTACGAGCAGTACTTC
D: TRBD2; J: TRBJ2-7; V: TRBV18; size: -; CDR3: CASSPQRRGYYEQYF; DNA: TGTGCCAGCTCACCACAGAGGCGGGGGTACTACGAGCAGTACTTC
D: TRBD2; J: TRBJ2-1; V: TRBV4-1; size: -; CDR3: CASSPILAGAVEQFF; DNA: TGCGCCAGCAGCCCCATCTTAGCGGGAGCTGTTGAGCAGTTCTTC
D: TRBD2; J: TRBJ2-1; V: TRBV4-1; size: -; CDR3: CASSQVASGRNNEQFF; DNA: TGCGCCAGCAGCCAAGTGGCTAGCGGGAGAAACAATGAGCAGTTCTTC
D: TRBD2; J: TRBJ2-2; V: TRBV7-2; size: -; CDR3: CASSNQRGGGPGELFF; DNA: TGTGCCAGCAGCAACCAGCGGGGGGGCGGTCCCGGGGAGCTGTTTTTT
D: -; J: TRBJ1-3; V: TRBV27; size: few; CDR3: CASSKTGFDTIYF; DNA: TGTGCCAGCAGTAAAACAGGGTTTGACACCATATATTTT
D: -; J: TRBJ1-1; V: TRBV14; size: -; CDR3: CASSHYGQFGEAFF; DNA: TGTGCCAGCAGCCACTACGGACAGTTTGGCGAAGCTTTCTTT